This T cell receptor beta chain was retrieved from a study of response to subunit inactivated influenza vaccine. Comments on this clonotype: Its antigen is unknown.

TCRdb re-derived calls from the RT-PCR reads in MiXCR, one entry per CDR3 protein. The repertoire has around 200,000 distinct CDR3 sequences, approximately 15% of them found once; the top ten carry 26%. Germline CDR1 reads SEHNR; CDR2 reads FQNEAQ (reference sequence). Between the trimmed V and J ends, which lost 4 bases and 6 bases, there was a span of 10 bases. The CDR3 covers 12 residues. Overall study results and limits: The authors suggested that few new T cells are recruited per seasonal influenza vaccination.

The gene calls are TRBV7-9 and TRBJ2-7; D perhaps matches TRBD1 (6 bases). This TCR came from a man aged 50-59 years who received an inactivated influenza vaccine. Material: CD8+ T cells sorted from PBMCs, obtained roughly 5 days after vaccination. Here the CDR3 reads CASSYRVPEQYF. CDR3 nucleotides: TGTGCCAGCAGCTACAGGGTGCCCGAGCAGTACTTC.